Listed here are 28 T cell receptor beta chains from one sample, sequenced in a study of blood T cell repertoires in COVID-19 (dated by TCRdb to about 2020). The library relied on the immunoSEQ multiplex PCR assay. TCRdb retrieved this table from immuneACCESS and kept in-frame rearrangements only. Not all clones are present; in checked studies, unresolved V genes account for under half, and no reason is known for the remainder. The table for this sample lists about 150,000 clones; approximately 84% of them were counted only once. The top ten clones comprise under 2.5% of the sample. Sequenced: peripheral blood. Receptors were obtained from a man in his 70s with acute or convalescent COVID-19.

This chain joins TRBV6-5 and TRBJ2-2; possibly TRBD2 for D (6 bases). From germline, CDR1 is MNHEY and CDR2 SVGAGI. The CDR3 is made up of 14 amino acids. Deletions cut 6 bases from V and 5 bases from J, with 13 bases between. CDR3 DNA: TGTGCCAGCAGCGGGAGTCACGGAACCGGGGAGCTGTTTTTT. It is translated as CASSGSHGTGELFF.

V usage is TRBV10-3 and J usage is TRBJ2-5; maybe TRBD1 (5 bases). Germline-derived CDR1 and CDR2 are ENHRY and SYGVKD. This CDR3 contains 13 residues. V shed 5 bases and J shed 3 bases, with 10 bases lying between them. CDR3 in amino acids: CAISPDSEETQYF. CDR3 in DNA: TGTGCCATCAGTCCAGACAGCGAAGAGACCCAGTACTTC.

In this sample, this clone turned up once. The J gene is TRBJ2-7, the V gene TRBV19; D remains unclear. Germline V CDR1 and CDR2: LNHDA, SQIVND (reference sequence). The CDR3 has 15 residues. Trimming shortened V by 3 bases and J by 2 bases, and 14 bases separated the two germline ends. The CDR3 sequence is CASSMWARGPYEQYF. The DNA of the CDR3 is TGTGCCAGTAGTATGTGGGCCCGTGGTCCCTACGAGCAGTACTTC.

The chain has TRBV18 and TRBJ2-7, with 8 nucleotides matching TRBD1. The CDR3 contains 19 residues. CDR1 and CDR2 (germline): KGHSH, LQKENI. V lost 6 bases to trimming and J lost 1 base; unmatched junction nucleotides: 20. The CDR3 region has the DNA TGTGCCAGCTCCCGCCCCCGCACCAAAGGACAGGGAATTTCCTACGAGCAGTACTTC. Translated, it gives CASSRPRTKGQGISYEQYF.

The rearrangement links TRBV15 to TRBJ2-3; D gene unclear. From germline, CDR1 is LNHNV and CDR2 YYDKDF (reference sequence). The CDR3 extends over 15 amino acids. V lost 3 bases to trimming and J lost 2 bases, with 12 bases between them. The chain's CDR3 is CATSSLLGATDTQYF. The CDR3 bases are TGTGCCACCAGCAGCCTCCTGGGCGCCACAGATACGCAGTATTTT.

The J gene is TRBJ2-1, the V gene TRBV5-1; 7 bases line up with TRBD1. Per germline, CDR1 SGHRS and CDR2 YFSETQ. J was trimmed by 4 bases and V by 2 bases; bases with no gene match: 6. This CDR3 comprises 15 residues. CDR3: CASSLGQGVYNEQFF. The CDR3, as DNA: TGCGCCAGCAGCTTAGGCCAGGGGGTATACAATGAGCAGTTCTTC.

This clone was counted a single time. This chain uses TRBV7-9 with TRBJ2-1; 8 bases map to TRBD2. CDR3 length: 15 amino acids. Looked up from germline, CDR1 is SEHNR and CDR2 is FQNEAQ (reference sequence). Trimming cost V 0 bases and J 7 bases; bases outside gene matches: 5. The CDR3 DNA is TGTGCCAGCAGCTTAGCTGGACTAGCTAGGAATGAGCAGTTCTTC. This translates into CASSLAGLARNEQFF.

This clone was observed a handful of times. CDR3 protein: CASSSGPGQGAGQPQHF. CDR3 coding DNA: TGTGCCAGCAGCTCCGGACCGGGACAGGGGGCAGGCCAGCCCCAGCATTTT. The rearrangement uses TRBV7-9 and TRBJ1-5, with TRBD1 matching 12 bases. CDR1 and CDR2 (germline): SEHNR, FQNEAQ (reference sequence). This CDR3 region has 17 residues. J lost 7 bases, V lost 4 bases, and 11 bases had no gene match. The variable domain in full, with the rest retrieved from reference TRBV7-9 and TRBJ1-5, is DTGVSQNPRHKITKRGQNVTFRCDPISEHNRLYWYRQTLGQGPEFLTYFQNEAQLEKSRLLSDRFSAERPKGSFSTLEIQRTEQGDSAMYLCASSSGPGQGAGQPQHFGDGTRLSIL.

This clone showed up just once. V is TRBV5-1 and J is TRBJ2-5, with D possibly being TRBD2 (9 bases). Trimming took off 4 bases at V and 1 base at J, with 14 bases between the two ends. Germline loops: CDR1 SGHRS, CDR2 YFSETQ. This CDR3 spans 15 amino acids. The CDR3 DNA sequence: TGCGCCAGCAGCGGACAGGGACTAGCCCAAGAGACCCAGTACTTC. This gives the protein CASSGQGLAQETQYF.

The rearrangement links TRBV5-1 to TRBJ1-6; 10 nucleotides match TRBD1. This CDR3 has 16 residues. With V trimmed by 4 bases and J by 7 bases, 8 bases remained unmatched. Per germline, CDR1 SGHRS and CDR2 YFSETQ. The CDR3 reads CASSLVRDRGNSPLHF. The CDR3 DNA reads as TGCGCCAGCAGCCTCGTTCGGGACAGGGGCAATTCACCCCTCCACTTT.

V usage is TRBV18 and J usage is TRBJ1-2; no clear D gene. The V and J ends lost 3 bases and 7 bases respectively, with 9 bases between them. This CDR3 is 12 amino acids long. The germline V gene encodes CDR1 KGHSH and CDR2 LQKENI. CDR3 residues: CASSPGESGYTF. In nucleotides, the CDR3 is TGTGCCAGCTCACCTGGGGAGAGTGGCTACACCTTC.

This rearrangement joins TRBV4-2 to TRBJ2-4, with 13 bases lining up with TRBD2. The CDR3 runs 19 residues. Germline CDR1 and CDR2: LGHNA and YNFKEQ. J was trimmed by 1 base and V by 0 bases; bases with no gene match: 6. The CDR3 reads CASSQEGTSGIAAKNIQYF. In DNA, the CDR3 is TGTGCCAGCAGCCAAGAAGGGACTAGCGGGATTGCGGCCAAAAACATTCAGTACTTC.

This chain joins TRBV19 and TRBJ1-5; 7 nucleotides match TRBD1. Trimming at V came to 7 bases and at J to 3 bases, leaving 6 bases not matched to a gene. Germline V gives CDR1 LNHDA, CDR2 SQIVND (reference sequence). The CDR3 extends over 14 amino acids. The CDR3 DNA reads as TGTGCCAGTATGGGGGGACAGCCCAATCAGCCCCAGCATTTT. Translated: CASMGGQPNQPQHF. Together with reference TRBV19 and TRBJ1-5, the CDR3 gives the full variable domain: DGGITQSPKYLFRKEGQNVTLSCEQNLNHDAMYWYRQDPGQGLRLIYYSQIVNDFQKGDIAEGYSVSREKKESFPLTVTSAQKNPTAFYLCASMGGQPNQPQHFGDGTRLSIL.

V gene TRBV7-9 combines with J gene TRBJ1-2; possibly TRBD1 for D (6 bases). Germline values: CDR1 SEHNR, CDR2 FQNEAQ (reference sequence). The CDR3 sequence is 18 residues long. V lost 5 bases and J 0 bases, leaving 22 bases between the germline ends. The DNA of the CDR3 is TGTGCCAGCAGCCCCCCAGGACAGCAGGCCCGAGCTAACTATGGCTACACCTTC. Translating it yields CASSPPGQQARANYGYTF.

The J gene is TRBJ1-1, the V gene TRBV10-3, with D possibly being TRBD1 (6 bases). V was pared by 6 bases and J by 5 bases, with 19 bases between. Germline V gene sequence: CDR1 ENHRY, CDR2 SYGVKD. CDR3 length equals 15 residues. The CDR3 DNA reads TGTGCCATCAGGCCGACAGGAAAGTTTGGAACTGAAGCTTTCTTT. Translation gives CAIRPTGKFGTEAFF.

This chain links TRBV6-5 with TRBJ2-7; maybe TRBD1 (6 bases). This CDR3 spans 14 amino acids. The germline V gene encodes CDR1 MNHEY and CDR2 SVGAGI. The V gene lost 0 bases and the J gene lost 2 bases, with 8 bases spanning the gap. The CDR3 DNA reads TGTGCCAGCAGTTACTCCAGGGGCGCCTACGAGCAGTACTTC. This gives the protein CASSYSRGAYEQYF.

This clone was detected once. The chain carries TRBV6-4 and TRBJ2-2; no firm D call. The V and J ends lost 4 bases and 4 bases respectively, with 13 bases between them. Germline-derived CDR1 and CDR2 are MRHNA and SNTAGT. The CDR3 loop spans 15 amino acids. The CDR3 here is CASSASRLGTGELFF. In DNA form, the CDR3 reads TGTGCCAGCAGTGCGTCTAGGCTGGGCACCGGGGAGCTGTTTTTT.

This chain connects TRBV6-2 or TRBV6-3 to TRBJ2-6; 9 bases align to TRBD1. The CDR3 has 18 residues. Germline values: CDR1 MNHEY, CDR2 SVGEGT. Losses at the gene ends were 5 bases for V and 2 bases for J; bases not matched to a gene: 10. The CDR3 DNA follows: TGTGCCAGCAGTCCCCTGGGACAGGGACTCACTGGGGCCAACGTCCTGACTTTC. Its translation: CASSPLGQGLTGANVLTF.

V and J are TRBV5-1 and TRBJ1-3; D gene uncertain. V was clipped by 4 bases and J by 4 bases, with 15 bases between them. The CDR3 is 15 residues long. CDR1 is SGHRS and CDR2 is YFSETQ in the germline V gene. CDR3 protein: CASSPVGRRGNTIYF. In nucleotides, the CDR3 is TGCGCCAGCAGCCCGGTTGGTAGGCGGGGAAACACCATATATTTT.

This CDR3 reads CASSLITPGGNTEAFF. The CDR3 DNA sequence: TGTGCCAGCAGCTTGATAACCCCCGGGGGGAACACTGAAGCTTTCTTT. The V gene is TRBV5-6, the J gene TRBJ1-1, with a tentative D call TRBD1 (5 bases). The CDR3 has 16 residues. V was clipped by 1 base and J by 1 base, with 14 bases between them. The germline gives CDR1 SGHDT, CDR2 YYEEEE.

The gene calls are TRBV5-1 and TRBJ2-2; unclear D gene. This CDR3 contains 16 residues. Deletions cut 4 bases from V and 0 bases from J, with 13 bases between. CDR1 SGHRS and CDR2 YFSETQ come from the germline V gene. In DNA form, the CDR3 reads TGCGCCAGCAGCCCAGTTTGGCCCTCGAACACCGGGGAGCTGTTTTTT. Protein sequence: CASSPVWPSNTGELFF.

CDR3 in amino acids: CASRLIAGETQYF. CDR3 nucleotide sequence: TGTGCCAGCAGGTTGATAGCGGGAGAGACCCAGTACTTC. The genes are TRBV6-5 and TRBJ2-5; the match to TRBD2 covers 7 bases. V lost 6 bases to trimming and J lost 4 bases; unmatched junction nucleotides: 5. Germline assignment: CDR1 MNHEY and CDR2 SVGAGI. The CDR3 is 13 residues long.

This chain links TRBV6-5 with TRBJ1-2; 8 bases are shared with TRBD1. This CDR3 region has 15 residues. Germline loops: CDR1 MNHEY, CDR2 SVGAGI. Germline trimming cut 2 bases from V and 4 bases from J; bases unmatched to any gene: 6. The DNA of the CDR3 is TGTGCCAGCAGTTACAGGACAGGGAGGACCTATGGCTACACCTTC. Translating it yields CASSYRTGRTYGYTF.

The chain uses TRBV5-1 and TRBJ1-2; 7 nucleotides match TRBD1. With V trimmed by 0 bases and J by 8 bases, 10 bases remained unmatched. This CDR3 contains 15 residues. Germline-derived CDR1 and CDR2 are SGHRS and YFSETQ. The CDR3 protein is CASSLGGGESGGYTF. The CDR3 DNA reads as TGCGCCAGCAGCTTGGGAGGGGGCGAGTCGGGCGGCTACACCTTC.

The rearrangement joins TRBV2 to TRBJ1-6; D unclear. Per germline, CDR1 SNHLY and CDR2 FYNNEI. The CDR3 has 15 amino acids. V lost 1 base and J lost 2, with 6 bases in between. Here the CDR3 reads CASSEDRAYNSPLHF. CDR3 sequence (DNA): TGTGCCAGCAGTGAAGACAGAGCCTATAATTCACCCCTCCACTTT.

This clone has just one count. V and J are TRBV5-1 and TRBJ2-1, with 12 bases lining up with TRBD2. The trim removed 0 bases at V and 9 bases at J, leaving 7 bases unmatched. Germline lookup yields CDR1 SGHRS and CDR2 YFSETQ. The CDR3 runs to 16 residues. The CDR3 reads CASSLASSGRAGEQFF. The CDR3 nucleotides are TGCGCCAGCAGCTTGGCCTCTAGCGGGAGGGCCGGTGAGCAGTTCTTC.

This clone was found a few times. The chain combines TRBV10-3 with TRBJ1-1, with D possibly TRBD1 on 6 matching bases. Germline values: CDR1 ENHRY, CDR2 SYGVKD. The CDR3 has 14 amino acids. V lost 10 bases and J lost 6, with 21 bases in between. In DNA, the CDR3 is TGTGCCACTAGACAGGACCTCGACGGAGCTGAAGCTTTCTTT. Its translation is CATRQDLDGAEAFF.

V and J are TRBV15 and TRBJ2-5; maybe TRBD1 (6 bases). From germline, CDR1 is LNHNV and CDR2 YYDKDF (reference sequence). V lost 8 bases to trimming and J lost 0 bases, with 16 bases between them. The length of the CDR3 is 15 residues. This chain's CDR3 is CATGSGARYQETQYF. The DNA for the CDR3 is TGTGCCACCGGGTCAGGGGCCCGTTACCAAGAGACCCAGTACTTC.